This TCR beta chain appears in the sequencing data of a study of early T cells in non-severe SARS-CoV-2 infection. The germline gives CDR1 SGHTA, CDR2 FQGNSA. The V gene lost 5 bases and the J gene lost 0 bases, with 5 bases spanning the gap. The CDR3 spans 13 residues. Attachment of unique molecular identifiers to individual cDNA molecules was performed. TCRdb reprocessed the 5' RACE reads with MiXCR, giving one entry per CDR3 protein. The data show tens of thousands of distinct CDR3 sequences, with under 15% seen just once and roughly 4% held by the top ten. This clonotype has a count of ten or more.

The sample consisted of whole blood. The clonotype was recovered from an adult who was a healthcare worker with PCR-confirmed SARS-CoV-2 infection or an uninfected control (not recorded which). The rearrangement uses TRBV7-2 and TRBJ1-3; D is uncertain. The CDR3 DNA reads TGTGCCAGCAGCCAGAACTCTGGAAACACCATATATTTT. Translated: CASSQNSGNTIYF. The whole variable domain, remainder taken from reference TRBV7-2 and TRBJ1-3, is GAGVSQSPSNKVTEKGKDVELRCDPISGHTALYWYRQSLGQGLEFLIYFQGNSAPDKSGLPSDRFSAERTGGSVSTLTIQRTQQEDSAVYLCASSQNSGNTIYFGEGSWLTVV.